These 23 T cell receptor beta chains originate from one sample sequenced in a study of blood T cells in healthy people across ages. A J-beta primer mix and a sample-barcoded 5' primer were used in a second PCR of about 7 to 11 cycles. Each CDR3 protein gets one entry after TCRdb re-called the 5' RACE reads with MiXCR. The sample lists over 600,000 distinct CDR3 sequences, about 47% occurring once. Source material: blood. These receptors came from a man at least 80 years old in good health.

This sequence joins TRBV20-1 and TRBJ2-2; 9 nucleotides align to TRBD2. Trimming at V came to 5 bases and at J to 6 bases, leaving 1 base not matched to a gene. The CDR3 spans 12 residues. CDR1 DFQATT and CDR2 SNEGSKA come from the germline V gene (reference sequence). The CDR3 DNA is TGCAGTGCTGTAGCGGGAGCCGGGGAGCTGTTTTTT. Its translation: CSAVAGAGELFF.

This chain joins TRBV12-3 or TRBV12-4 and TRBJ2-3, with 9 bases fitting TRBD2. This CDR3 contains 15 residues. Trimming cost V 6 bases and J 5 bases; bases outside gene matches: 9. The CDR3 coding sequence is TGTGCCAGCAGGTCTAGCGGGATAAGGATAGATACGCAGTATTTT. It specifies CASRSSGIRIDTQYF.

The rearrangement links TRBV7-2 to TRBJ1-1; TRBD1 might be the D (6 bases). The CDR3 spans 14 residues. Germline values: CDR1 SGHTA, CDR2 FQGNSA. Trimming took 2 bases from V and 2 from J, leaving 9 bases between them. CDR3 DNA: TGTGCCAGCAGCTTACAGGGGATAAACACTGAAGCTTTCTTT. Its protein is CASSLQGINTEAFF.

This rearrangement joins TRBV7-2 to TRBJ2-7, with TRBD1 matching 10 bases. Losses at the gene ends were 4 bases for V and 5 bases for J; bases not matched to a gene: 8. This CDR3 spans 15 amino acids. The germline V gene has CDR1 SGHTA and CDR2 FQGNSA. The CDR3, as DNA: TGTGCCAGCAGCTCTGACGGGACAGGGGTTCACGAGCAGTACTTC. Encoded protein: CASSSDGTGVHEQYF.

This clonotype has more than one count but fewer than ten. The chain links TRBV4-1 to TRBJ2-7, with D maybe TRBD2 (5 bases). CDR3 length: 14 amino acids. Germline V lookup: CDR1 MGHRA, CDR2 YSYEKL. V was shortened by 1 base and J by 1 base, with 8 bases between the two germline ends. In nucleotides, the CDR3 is TGCGCCAGCAGCCAAGCCGAGGGTTCCTACGAGCAGTACTTC. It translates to CASSQAEGSYEQYF.

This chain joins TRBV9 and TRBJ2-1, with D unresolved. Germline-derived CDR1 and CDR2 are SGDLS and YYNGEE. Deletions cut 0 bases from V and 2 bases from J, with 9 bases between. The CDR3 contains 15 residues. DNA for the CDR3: TGTGCCAGCAGCGTAGAGTCCTTAGCCTACAATGAGCAGTTCTTC. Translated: CASSVESLAYNEQFF.

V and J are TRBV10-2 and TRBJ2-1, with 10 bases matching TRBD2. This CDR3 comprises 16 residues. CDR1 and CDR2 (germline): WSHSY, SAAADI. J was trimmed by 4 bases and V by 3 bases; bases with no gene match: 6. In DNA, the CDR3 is TGCGCCAGCAGTGAACCACTAGCGGGAAGATACAATGAGCAGTTCTTC. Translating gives CASSEPLAGRYNEQFF.

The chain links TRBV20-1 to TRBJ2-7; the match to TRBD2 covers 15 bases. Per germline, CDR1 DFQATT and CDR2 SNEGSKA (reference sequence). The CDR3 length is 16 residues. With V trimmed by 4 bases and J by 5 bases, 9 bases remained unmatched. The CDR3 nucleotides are TGCAGTGCTAAAGGACTAGCGGGAGGGATTTCGGACGAGCAGTACTTC. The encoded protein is CSAKGLAGGISDEQYF.

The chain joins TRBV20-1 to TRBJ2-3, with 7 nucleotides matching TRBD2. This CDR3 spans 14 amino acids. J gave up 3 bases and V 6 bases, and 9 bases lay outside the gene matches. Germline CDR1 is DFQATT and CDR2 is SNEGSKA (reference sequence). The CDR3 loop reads CSAKWGGSTDTQYF. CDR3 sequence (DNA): TGCAGTGCAAAGTGGGGGGGGTCAACAGATACGCAGTATTTT.

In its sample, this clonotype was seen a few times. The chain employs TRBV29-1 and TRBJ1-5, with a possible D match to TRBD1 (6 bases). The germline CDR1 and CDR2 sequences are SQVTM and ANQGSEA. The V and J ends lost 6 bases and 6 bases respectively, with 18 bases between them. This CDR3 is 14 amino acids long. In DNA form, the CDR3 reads TGCAGCGTAATCACTGGGGGGGCGGGTCAGCCCCAGCATTTT. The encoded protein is CSVITGGAGQPQHF.

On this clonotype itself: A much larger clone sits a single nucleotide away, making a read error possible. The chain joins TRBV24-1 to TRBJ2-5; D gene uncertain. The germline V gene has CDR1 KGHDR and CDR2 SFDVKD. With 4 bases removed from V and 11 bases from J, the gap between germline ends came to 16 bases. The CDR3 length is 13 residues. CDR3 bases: TGTGCCACCAGTGACCATCCCCACAATGAGCAGTACTTC. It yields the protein CATSDHPHNEQYF.

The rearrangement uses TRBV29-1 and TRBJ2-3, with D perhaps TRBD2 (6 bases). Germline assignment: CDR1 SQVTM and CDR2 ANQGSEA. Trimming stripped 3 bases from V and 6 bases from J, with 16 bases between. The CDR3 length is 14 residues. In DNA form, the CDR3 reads TGCAGCGTTGAGTTTGGACTAAATACGGATACGCAGTATTTT. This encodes CSVEFGLNTDTQYF.

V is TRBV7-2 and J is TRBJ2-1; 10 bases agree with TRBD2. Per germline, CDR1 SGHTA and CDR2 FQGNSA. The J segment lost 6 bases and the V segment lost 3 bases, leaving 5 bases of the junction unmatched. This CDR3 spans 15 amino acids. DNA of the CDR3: TGTGCCAGCAGCTTTATGGCTAGCGGGGGCAATGAGCAGTTCTTC. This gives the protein CASSFMASGGNEQFF.

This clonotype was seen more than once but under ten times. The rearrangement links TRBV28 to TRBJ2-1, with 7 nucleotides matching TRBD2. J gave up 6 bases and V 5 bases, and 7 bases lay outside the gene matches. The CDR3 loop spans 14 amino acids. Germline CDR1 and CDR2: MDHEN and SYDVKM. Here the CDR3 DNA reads TGTGCCAGCAGTCCGGAGTGGGAGGGCAATGAGCAGTTCTTC. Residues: CASSPEWEGNEQFF.

The CDR3 region has the DNA TGTGCCAGCAGCCTATCCGGGACAGGGGCCACCGGGGAGCTGTTTTTT. Residues: CASSLSGTGATGELFF. V and J are TRBV9 and TRBJ2-2; 10 bases map to TRBD1. The CDR3 is 16 residues long. Germline lookup yields CDR1 SGDLS and CDR2 YYNGEE. V lost 4 bases, J lost 4 bases, and 7 bases stayed unmatched.

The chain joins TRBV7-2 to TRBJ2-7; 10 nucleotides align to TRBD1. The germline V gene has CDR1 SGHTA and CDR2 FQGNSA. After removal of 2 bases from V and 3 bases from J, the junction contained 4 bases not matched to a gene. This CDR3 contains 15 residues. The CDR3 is CASSLLGDRGYEQYF. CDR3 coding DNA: TGTGCCAGCAGCTTACTAGGGGACAGGGGCTACGAGCAGTACTTC.

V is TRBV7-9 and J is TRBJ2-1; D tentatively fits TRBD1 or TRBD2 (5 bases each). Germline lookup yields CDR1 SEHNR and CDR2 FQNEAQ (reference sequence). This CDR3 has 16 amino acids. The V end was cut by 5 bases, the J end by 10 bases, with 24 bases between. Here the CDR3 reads CASSPPGTQTPYEQFF. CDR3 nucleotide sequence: TGTGCCAGCAGCCCACCCGGGACCCAAACCCCCTACGAGCAGTTCTTC.

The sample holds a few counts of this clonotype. The CDR3 sequence is CASSSHRGPYEQYF. CDR3 nucleotide sequence: TGTGCCAGCAGCAGTCACAGGGGACCCTACGAGCAGTACTTC. The V and J genes are TRBV21-1 and TRBJ2-7; TRBD1 is the table's D call and was not checked against the DNA. TRBV21-1 is tagged as a pseudogene. The CDR3 contains 14 residues.

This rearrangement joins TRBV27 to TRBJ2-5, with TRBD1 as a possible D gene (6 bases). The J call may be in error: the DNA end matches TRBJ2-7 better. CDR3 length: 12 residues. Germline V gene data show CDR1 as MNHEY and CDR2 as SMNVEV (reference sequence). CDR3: CAMGQGLYEQYF. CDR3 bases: TGTGCCATGGGGCAGGGGTTGTACGAGCAGTACTTC.

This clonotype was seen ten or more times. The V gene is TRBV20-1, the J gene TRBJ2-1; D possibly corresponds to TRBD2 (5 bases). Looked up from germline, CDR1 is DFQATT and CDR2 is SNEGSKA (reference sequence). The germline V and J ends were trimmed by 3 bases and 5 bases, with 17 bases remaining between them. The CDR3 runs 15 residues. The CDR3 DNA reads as TGCAGTGCTAGGCTATGGGGTGGTAGCGACAATGAGCAGTTCTTC. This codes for CSARLWGGSDNEQFF.

The CDR3 region has the DNA TGTGCCAGCAGTTCCCTAGCGGGGGGGCCTTCCAATGAGCAGTTCTTC. The encoded protein is CASSSLAGGPSNEQFF. The genes are TRBV6-5 and TRBJ2-1, with TRBD2 matching over 12 bases. Germline trimming cut 4 bases from V and 6 bases from J; bases unmatched to any gene: 7. Germline V gene sequence: CDR1 MNHEY, CDR2 SVGAGI. The CDR3 contains 16 residues.

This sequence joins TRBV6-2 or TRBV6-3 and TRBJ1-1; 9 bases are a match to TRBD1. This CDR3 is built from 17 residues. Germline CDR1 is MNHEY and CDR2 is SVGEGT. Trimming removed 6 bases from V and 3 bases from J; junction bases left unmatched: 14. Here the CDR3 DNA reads TGTGCCAGCAGGTCAATCCGGGGGACAGGGAGGGACACTGAAGCTTTCTTT. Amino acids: CASRSIRGTGRDTEAFF.

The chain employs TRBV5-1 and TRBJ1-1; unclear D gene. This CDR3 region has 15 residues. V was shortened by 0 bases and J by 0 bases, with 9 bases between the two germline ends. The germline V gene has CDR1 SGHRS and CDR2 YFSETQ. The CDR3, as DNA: TGCGCCAGCAGCTTGGGAAGGGTTGTGAACACTGAAGCTTTCTTT. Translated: CASSLGRVVNTEAFF.